This T cell receptor (beta chain) was sequenced for a study of blood T cell repertoires in COVID-19. Across the study: T cells, B-cell-depleted T cells, or PBMCs supplied cDNA or gDNA.

The ends lost 4 bases at V and 10 bases at J; junction bases unmatched: 3. Germline V CDR1 and CDR2: SGHTA, FQGNSA. The CDR3 length is 14 residues. Assay: immunoSEQ multiplex PCR; the TCRdb copy retains only in-frame clones and omits some. The sample carries approximately 300,000 clones, 88% recorded once. This TCR was recovered from a woman under 40 with COVID-19, enrolled during active disease. Sequenced input: peripheral blood. The genes are TRBV7-2 and TRBJ2-1; 14 bases map to TRBD2. CDR3 nucleotide sequence: TGTGCCAGCAGCTCCCGGACTAGCGGGAGGGAGCAGTTCTTC. Translated, it gives CASSSRTSGREQFF.